This passage covers 9 T cell receptor beta chains from one sample sequenced in a study of shared clonotypes between healthy human individuals. Produced via immunoSEQ multiplex PCR; TCRdb's table is partial and in-frame only. The sample lists 2 million to 2.5 million clones; about 94% were seen once. The sequenced sample was naive CD4+ T cells sorted from blood. The subset was: CD45RA+ positively selected. The receptors here all came from a man aged 18 to 29 in good health.

The chain recombines TRBV5-1 with TRBJ2-7; 7 bases fit TRBD2. The CDR3 has 16 residues. With 2 bases clipped from V and 0 bases from J, the junction kept 8 bases outside the gene matches. Per germline, CDR1 SGHRS and CDR2 YFSETQ. The CDR3 here is CASSFYSSGSSYEQYF. The CDR3, as DNA: TGCGCCAGCAGCTTCTATTCTAGCGGCAGCTCCTACGAGCAGTACTTC.

The chain has TRBV18 and TRBJ1-5; D is ambiguous. Trimming shortened V by 6 bases and J by 4 bases, and 19 bases separated the two germline ends. In germline, CDR1 is KGHSH, CDR2 LQKENI. This CDR3 is 16 amino acids long. The CDR3 sequence is CASSHGSGGNNQPQHF. As DNA, the CDR3 is TGTGCCAGCTCCCACGGGAGTGGAGGGAATAATCAGCCCCAGCATTTT.

The rearrangement joins TRBV29-1 to TRBJ2-5, with a weak D call TRBD2 (5 bases). There are 12 residues in the CDR3. From germline, CDR1 is SQVTM and CDR2 ANQGSEA. Trimming shortened V by 3 bases and J by 4 bases, and 9 bases separated the two germline ends. The CDR3 DNA reads TGCAGCGTTGACTATGGAGGAGAGACCCAGTACTTC. As protein: CSVDYGGETQYF.

There are a few counts of this clone. The chain uses TRBV7-9 and TRBJ1-2; 9 bases agree with TRBD1. Per the germline V gene, CDR1 is SEHNR and CDR2 is FQNEAQ (reference sequence). The V gene end was trimmed by 1 base and the J gene end by 4 bases; junction bases not matched to a gene: 4. The CDR3 loop spans 15 amino acids. In DNA form, the CDR3 reads TGTGCCAGCAGCTTAGTGGGGACAGGGATCTATGGCTACACCTTC. Translated: CASSLVGTGIYGYTF. Together with reference TRBV7-9 and TRBJ1-2, the CDR3 gives the full variable domain: DTGVSQNPRHKITKRGQNVTFRCDPISEHNRLYWYRQTLGQGPEFLTYFQNEAQLEKSRLLSDRFSAERPKGSFSTLEIQRTEQGDSAMYLCASSLVGTGIYGYTFGSGTRLTVV.

This chain connects TRBV5-1 to TRBJ2-5; D is unresolved. Germline V gene lookup returns CDR1 SGHRS and CDR2 YFSETQ. This CDR3 comprises 14 residues. Trimming removed 0 bases from V and 4 bases from J, with 10 bases in between. Here the CDR3 DNA reads TGCGCCAGCAGCTTGGGCGTGAACCGAGAGACCCAGTACTTC. Protein sequence: CASSLGVNRETQYF.

The chain uses TRBV7-9 and TRBJ2-2, with 7 nucleotides matching TRBD1. V lost 5 bases to trimming and J lost 6 bases; unmatched junction nucleotides: 6. From germline, CDR1 is SEHNR and CDR2 FQNEAQ (reference sequence). The CDR3 runs 14 residues. The CDR3 loop is CASSVTGPAGELFF. The CDR3 DNA sequence: TGTGCCAGCAGCGTGACAGGGCCAGCCGGGGAGCTGTTTTTT.

This chain connects TRBV10-3 to TRBJ2-7; 13 bases are shared with TRBD2. Per the germline V gene, CDR1 is ENHRY and CDR2 is SYGVKD. The CDR3 is 16 amino acids. Losses at the gene ends were 3 bases for V and 6 bases for J; bases not matched to a gene: 8. This chain's CDR3 is CAISDSEGLAGFEQYF. The CDR3 DNA sequence: TGTGCCATCAGTGATTCGGAGGGACTAGCGGGATTCGAGCAGTACTTC.

V usage is TRBV7-9 and J usage is TRBJ1-4; the D gene is possibly TRBD1 (6 bases). Germline V gene lookup returns CDR1 SEHNR and CDR2 FQNEAQ (reference sequence). The CDR3 extends over 16 amino acids. V was trimmed by 1 base and J by 5 bases, leaving 14 bases between them. In DNA form, the CDR3 reads TGTGCCAGCAGCTTAGAAGTGGGGGCCCAAAATGAAAAACTGTTTTTT. Encoded protein: CASSLEVGAQNEKLFF.

The chain joins TRBV5-4 to TRBJ1-4, with 10 bases identical to TRBD1. This CDR3 has 13 amino acids. The V gene's germline CDR1 is SGHNT and CDR2 YYREEE (reference sequence). V dropped 5 bases and J dropped 8; count of bases not matched to a gene: 3. The CDR3 coding sequence is TGTGCCAGCAGTGGGGACAGGGGAGAAAAACTGTTTTTT. It translates to CASSGDRGEKLFF.